This T cell receptor beta chain was recovered during a study of PD-1 blockade in classical Hodgkin lymphoma. Study-wide points: It was reported that newly diagnosed patients had less baseline TCR diversity than healthy donors.

This CDR3 spans 15 amino acids. CDR1 is SGHTA and CDR2 is FQGNSA in the germline V gene. V dropped 3 bases and J dropped 0; count of bases not matched to a gene: 1. Sequenced by immunoSEQ multiplex PCR; TCRdb stores in-frame clones only, minus some. The sample lists tens of thousands of clones; around nine tenths were seen once. The patients all showed relapse after autologous stem cell transplantation, while their brentuximab vedotin exposure varied. Worth noting for this clone: Its target is unknown.

The TCR originated in a human donor with classical Hodgkin lymphoma. The gene calls are TRBV7-2 and TRBJ2-2; 7 bases match TRBD1. This sample comprised peripheral blood mononuclear cells (PBMCs), obtained at baseline. CDR3 sequence reads: CASSLQGANTGELFF. CDR3 nucleotides: TGTGCCAGCAGCTTGCAGGGGGCGAACACCGGGGAGCTGTTTTTT.